The source of this TCR beta chain is a study of blood T cell repertoires in COVID-19 (dated by TCRdb to the early 2020s). With regard to the full study: Collaborator samples came from the United States, Italy and Spain and covered acute and convalescent phases of COVID-19. The sample metadata nearly always contained a de-identified subject ID, COVID-19 status, age in years and sex. The dataset comprised deeply sampled blood TCRbeta repertoires from subjects exposed to, actively infected with, or recovered from COVID-19. Where HLA class I and class II types were available, the types were taken from metadata supplied by the sample provider, not from assay-based typing. The samples were drawn from the first 160 participants of the ongoing ImmuneRACE study and from 1,200 or so subjects provided by 6 global collaborators. The repertoires were made available in a free public database intended to serve as a resource for research on the immune response to SARS-CoV-2. The material from the prospective study consisted of cDNA or gDNA derived from T cells, B-cell-depleted T cells, or PBMCs.

Paper-wide results and their limitations: Clinical and demographic metadata were provided uncurated, with the amount varying by source and participant.

Whole blood was collected in K2EDTA tubes by collaborating institutions according to the institutions' own protocols. For TCRbeta analysis, collaborators shipped samples in one of three forms: frozen whole blood, isolated PBMCs, or DNA extracted from either of those sample types. TCRbeta CDR3 regions were amplified from genomic DNA using the immunoSEQ Assay, a bias-controlled multiplex PCR. From the authors' description of their analysis: Nucleated cell counts per sample were estimated from amplification of reference gene primers within the assay. To quantify the absolute abundance of each unique TCRbeta CDR3 rearrangement, sequence reads were collapsed and filtered. Productive Simpson clonality was computed per sample as the square root of Simpson's diversity index over productive rearrangements. Not all clones reach the TCRdb copy of this immuneACCESS table, which keeps in-frame sequences only. Checked studies attribute under half of the gap to unresolved V genes and leave the rest unexplained. V and J calls and clone size are those listed in that table; D and trimming were worked out from the DNA. The sample contains approximately 400,000 clones, more than 70% of them found a single time. Together, the top ten hold more than 0.95% of the sample.

As concerns this clone: Its antigen remains unidentified. No per-base quality is available; no much larger clone lies one base away.

The sequenced material came from peripheral blood. The source of this sequence is a man aged 40-49 years with acute or convalescent COVID-19.

CDR3 loop: CASSFVRPDTDTQYF. The DNA reads TGTGCCAGCAGTTTCGTCAGGCCGGACACAGATACGCAGTATTTT. This sequence uses TRBV27 and TRBJ2-3, with the D gene uncertain. The CDR3 covers 15 residues, taking in both the cysteine and the phenylalanine. Solely the CDR3 DNA is kept, with 45 bases framed from the first base. Trimming takes 3 bases from V and 2 bases from J, and the germline ends sit 12 bases apart. Looking up the germline V gene (reference sequence) yields CDR1 MNHEY and CDR2 SMNVEV.